The clone carrying this T cell receptor beta chain appeared once. The germline V gene has CDR1 MNHNY and CDR2 SVGAGI (reference sequence). The V gene lost 6 bases and the J gene lost 6 bases, with 12 bases spanning the gap. The CDR3 is made up of 14 amino acids. With 60 Vbeta and 13 Jbeta primers, the PCR was carried out. The method was immunoSEQ multiplex PCR; TCRdb's version includes in-frame clones alone and lacks a portion of them. The top ten hold about 3.1% of the sample, which has around 190,000 clones, just under 80% seen once. This sample is part of a study of cytomegalovirus exposure and HLA in healthy donors.

Sequences were obtained from PBMCs. V gene TRBV6-6 combines with J gene TRBJ1-6, with a possible D match to TRBD1 (5 bases). This TCR was recovered from a female donor in good health and CMV-seronegative. The CDR3 DNA reads as TGTGCCAGCAGGCCAGACAGCCGTAATTCACCCCTCCACTTT. Amino acids: CASRPDSRNSPLHF.